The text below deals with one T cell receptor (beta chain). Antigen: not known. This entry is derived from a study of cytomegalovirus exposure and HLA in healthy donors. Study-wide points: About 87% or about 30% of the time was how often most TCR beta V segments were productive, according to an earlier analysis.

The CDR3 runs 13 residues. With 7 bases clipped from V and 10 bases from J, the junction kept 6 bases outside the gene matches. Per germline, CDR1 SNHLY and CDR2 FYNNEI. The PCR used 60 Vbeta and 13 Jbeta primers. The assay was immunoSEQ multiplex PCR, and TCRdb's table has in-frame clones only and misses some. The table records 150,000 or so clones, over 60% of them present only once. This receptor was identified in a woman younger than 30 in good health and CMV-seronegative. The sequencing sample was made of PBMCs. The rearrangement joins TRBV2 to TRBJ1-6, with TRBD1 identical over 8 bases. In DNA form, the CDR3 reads TGTGCCAGCACCAGGGACAGGAACTCACCCCTCCACTTT. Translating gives CASTRDRNSPLHF.